This T cell receptor (beta chain) derives from a study of beta chain features in type 1 diabetes. Findings of the study overall: TCRB repertoires of naive, central memory and Treg cells appeared more similar among patients than among healthy donors. cDNA-based reads could over-represent cells with high TCR expression. Shorter TCRB CDR3s, moderately but significantly so, were found in Type 1 diabetes patients in all four CD4+ subsets. There was no resolution here of whether HLA type influences TCRB rearrangement.

This clone was seen a handful of times. As yet, its antigen is unknown. The entirety of the isolated RNA underwent reverse transcription, so expressed TCRB transcripts were sequenced. Produced via immunoSEQ multiplex PCR; TCRdb's table is partial and in-frame only. The sample carries 240,000 or so clones, about a fifth recorded once. The germline V gene has CDR1 MNHEY and CDR2 SVGAGI. V was shortened by 6 bases and J by 4 bases, with 8 bases between the two germline ends. The CDR3 is made up of 12 amino acids. The receptor's source is a woman aged 40-49 years with type 1 diabetes. Sequences were obtained from naive CD4+ T cells from blood. V is TRBV6-5 and J is TRBJ2-3; no firm D call. In nucleotides, the CDR3 is TGTGCCAGCAGGCGACGGGCAGATACGCAGTATTTT. Translation gives CASRRRADTQYF.